This record concerns one T cell receptor (beta chain) sequence. Its antigen remains unknown. Other DNA sequences in this specimen translate into the identical CDR3. This record belongs to a study of Ad26.COV2.S vaccination and SARS-CoV-2 variants. V was clipped by 3 bases and J by 3 bases; unmatched bases: 4. The CDR3 has 15 amino acids. CDR1 is MNHEY, CDR2 SVGAGI, per germline. Study results and limitations: Post-vaccination spike-specific CD8+ and CD4+ T cell responses reportedly had substantial breadth. Spike-specific TCR breadth in vaccine recipients exceeded that seen in placebo recipients. Similar non-spike TCR breadth was seen in vaccine and placebo recipients. Analyses that measured TCR breadth and depth may have underestimated total T cell responses.

Sequenced by immunoSEQ multiplex PCR; TCRdb stores in-frame clones only, minus some. The repertoire holds just over 350,000 clones, with 92% as singletons. The clonotype was recovered from a human donor who had recovered from COVID-19. Sequencing used peripheral blood, obtained after recovery from COVID-19. This sequence joins TRBV6-5 and TRBJ2-3; TRBD2 matches 9 bases. CDR3 in DNA: TGTGCCAGCAGTTATGCGGGGGGGAGGACAGATACGCAGTATTTT. Translation: CASSYAGGRTDTQYF.